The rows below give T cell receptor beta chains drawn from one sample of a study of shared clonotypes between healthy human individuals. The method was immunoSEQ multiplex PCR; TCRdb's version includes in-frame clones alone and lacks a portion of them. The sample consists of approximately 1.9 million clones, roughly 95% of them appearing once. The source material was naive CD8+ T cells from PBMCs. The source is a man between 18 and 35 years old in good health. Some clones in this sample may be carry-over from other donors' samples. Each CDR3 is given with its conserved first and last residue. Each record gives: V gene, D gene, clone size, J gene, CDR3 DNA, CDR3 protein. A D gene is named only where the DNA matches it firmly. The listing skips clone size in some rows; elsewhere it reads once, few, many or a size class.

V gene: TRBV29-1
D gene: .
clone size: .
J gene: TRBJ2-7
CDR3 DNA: TGCAGCGTTGTGGTTGGCGGGGCCCGATACGAGCAGTACTTC
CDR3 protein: CSVVVGGARYEQYF

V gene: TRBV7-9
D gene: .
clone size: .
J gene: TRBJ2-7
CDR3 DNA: TGTGCCAGCAGCTCTGTGGACGGACGCTACGAGCAGTACTTC
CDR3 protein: CASSSVDGRYEQYF

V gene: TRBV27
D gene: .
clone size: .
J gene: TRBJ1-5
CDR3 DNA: TGTGCCAGCAGTGCGATGACCAGTAATCAGCCCCAGCATTTT
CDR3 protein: CASSAMTSNQPQHF

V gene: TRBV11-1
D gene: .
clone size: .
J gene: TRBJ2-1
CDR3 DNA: TGTGCCAGCAGCTTAGGGGGGTACAATGAGCAGTTCTTC
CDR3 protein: CASSLGGYNEQFF

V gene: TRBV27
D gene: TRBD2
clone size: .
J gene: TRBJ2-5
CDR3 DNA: TGTGCCAGCCGGTGGACTAGCGGCCAAGAGACCCAGTACTTC
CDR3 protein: CASRWTSGQETQYF

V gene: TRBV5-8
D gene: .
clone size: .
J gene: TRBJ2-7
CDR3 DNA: TGTGCCAGCAGCTCCGGGACTCACTACGAGCAGTACTTC
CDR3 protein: CASSSGTHYEQYF

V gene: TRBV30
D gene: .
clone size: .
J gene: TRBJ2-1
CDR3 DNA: TGTGCCTGGACGGAGGGACCAGAGGAGCAGTTCTTC
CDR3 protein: CAWTEGPEEQFF

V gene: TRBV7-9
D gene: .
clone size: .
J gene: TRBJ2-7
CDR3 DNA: TGTGCCAGCAGCCGGGTGGGGGGACAGCGCTCCTACGAGCAGTACTTC
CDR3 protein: CASSRVGGQRSYEQYF

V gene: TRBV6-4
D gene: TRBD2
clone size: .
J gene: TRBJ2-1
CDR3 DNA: TGTGCCAGCAGTGACTCACCGGGAGGGGGCAATGAGCAGTTCTTC
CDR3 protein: CASSDSPGGGNEQFF

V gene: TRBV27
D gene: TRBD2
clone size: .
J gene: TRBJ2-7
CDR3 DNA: TGTGCCAGCAGTTTAATAGGCGGGAGTTACGAGCAGTACTTC
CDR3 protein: CASSLIGGSYEQYF

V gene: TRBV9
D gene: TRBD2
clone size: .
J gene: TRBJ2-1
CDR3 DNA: TGTGCCAGCAGCGTAGCGACTAGCGGGAGCTCCTACAATGAGCAGTTCTTC
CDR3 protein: CASSVATSGSSYNEQFF

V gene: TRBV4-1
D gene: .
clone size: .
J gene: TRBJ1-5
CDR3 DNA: TGCGCCAGCAGCCAAGTCAGTAGCAATCAGCCCCAGCATTTT
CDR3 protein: CASSQVSSNQPQHF

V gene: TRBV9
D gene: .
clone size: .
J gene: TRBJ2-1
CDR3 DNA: TGTGCCAGCAGCGTAACGGGGAACGGGGGTGAGCAGTTCTTC
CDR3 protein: CASSVTGNGGEQFF

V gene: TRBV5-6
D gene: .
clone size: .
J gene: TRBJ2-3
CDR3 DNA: TGTGCCAGCAGCGAAGGCCGACTGTCAGATACGCAGTATTTT
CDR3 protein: CASSEGRLSDTQYF

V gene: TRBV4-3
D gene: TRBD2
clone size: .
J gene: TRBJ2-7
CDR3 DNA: TGCGCCAGCAGCCAAGGACTAGCGGGAGTAAGCCACGAGCAGTACTTC
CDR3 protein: CASSQGLAGVSHEQYF

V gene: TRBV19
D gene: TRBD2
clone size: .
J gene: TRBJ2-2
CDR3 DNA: TGTGCCAGTAGTATAGGCGGGGGGACCGGGGAGCTGTTTTTT
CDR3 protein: CASSIGGGTGELFF

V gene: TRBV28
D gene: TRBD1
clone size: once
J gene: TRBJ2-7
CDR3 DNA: TGTGCCAGCAGTTTTCTAGACGGGACAGGGAGAGACGAGCAGTACTTC
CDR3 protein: CASSFLDGTGRDEQYF

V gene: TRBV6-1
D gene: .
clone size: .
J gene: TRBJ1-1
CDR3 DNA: TGTGCCAGCAGTGAATTACAGTGGAACACTGAAGCTTTCTTT
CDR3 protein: CASSELQWNTEAFF

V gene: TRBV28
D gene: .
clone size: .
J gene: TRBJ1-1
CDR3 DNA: TGTGCCAGCAGTCAGGGTTACACTGAAGCTTTCTTT
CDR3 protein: CASSQGYTEAFF

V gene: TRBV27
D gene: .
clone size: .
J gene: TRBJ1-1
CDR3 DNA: TGTGCCAGCAGTTTAGGGGGGCTCCTGAACACTGAAGCTTTCTTT
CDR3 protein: CASSLGGLLNTEAFF

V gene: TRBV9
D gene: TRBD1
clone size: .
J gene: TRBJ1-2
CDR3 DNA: TGTGCCAGCAGCGGGGGCCTCGACAGGGCCTTCGAGAACTATGGCTACACCTTC
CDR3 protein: CASSGGLDRAFENYGYTF

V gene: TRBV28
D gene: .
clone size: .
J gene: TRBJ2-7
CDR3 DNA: TGTGCTAGCGGTAAGGACTGGGGCTACGAGCAGTACTTC
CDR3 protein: CASGKDWGYEQYF

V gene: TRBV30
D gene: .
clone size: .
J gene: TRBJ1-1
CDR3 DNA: TGTGCCTGGAGTCTTGACACCCTGGGCACTGAAGCTTTCTTT
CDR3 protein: CAWSLDTLGTEAFF

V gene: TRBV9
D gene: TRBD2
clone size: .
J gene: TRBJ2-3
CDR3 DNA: TGTGCCAGCAGCGGAATAGCGGGACCCGATACGCAGTATTTT
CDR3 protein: CASSGIAGPDTQYF

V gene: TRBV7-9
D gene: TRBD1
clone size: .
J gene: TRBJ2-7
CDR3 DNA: TGTGCCAGCAGCCACCCGGACAGGGGTCATTACGAGCAGTACTTC
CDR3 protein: CASSHPDRGHYEQYF

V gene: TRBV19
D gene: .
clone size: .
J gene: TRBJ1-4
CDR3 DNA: TGTGCCAGTAAAACAGACTCAACTAATGAAAAACTGTTTTTT
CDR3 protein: CASKTDSTNEKLFF

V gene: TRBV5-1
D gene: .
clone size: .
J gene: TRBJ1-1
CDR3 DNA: TGCGCCAGCAGCTTGGATCTCATGAACACTGAAGCTTTCTTT
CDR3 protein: CASSLDLMNTEAFF

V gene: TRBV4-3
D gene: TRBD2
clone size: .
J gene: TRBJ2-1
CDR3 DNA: TGCGCCAGCAGCCAAGGAGTGGCTAGCGGGAGGATGGGTGAGCAGTTCTTC
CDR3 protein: CASSQGVASGRMGEQFF

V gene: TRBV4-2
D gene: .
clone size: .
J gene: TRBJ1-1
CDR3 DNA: TGTGCCAGCAGCCAAGATAACGCGGAAGCTTTCTTT
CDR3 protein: CASSQDNAEAFF

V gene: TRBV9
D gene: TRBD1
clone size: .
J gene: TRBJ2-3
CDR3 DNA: TGTGCCAGCAGCTTCAACCCCAGACAGGGGAGCACAGATACGCAGTATTTT
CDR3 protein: CASSFNPRQGSTDTQYF

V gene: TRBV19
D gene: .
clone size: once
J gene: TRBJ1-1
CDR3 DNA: TGTGCCAGTAGTTGGCGGGGCCAGAACACTGAAGCTTTCTTT
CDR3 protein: CASSWRGQNTEAFF

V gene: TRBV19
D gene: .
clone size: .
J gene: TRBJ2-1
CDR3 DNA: TGTGCCAGTAGTATGGGTCACGCCTCCTACAATGAGCAGTTCTTC
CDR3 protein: CASSMGHASYNEQFF

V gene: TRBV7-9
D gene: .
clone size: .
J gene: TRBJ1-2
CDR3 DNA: TGTGCCAGCAGCGCAGGGATTCCTAACTATGGCTACACCTTC
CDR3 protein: CASSAGIPNYGYTF

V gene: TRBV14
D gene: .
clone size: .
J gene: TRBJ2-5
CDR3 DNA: TGTGCCAGCAGCCAAATGACAGGCCCTGGGGAGACCCAGTACTTC
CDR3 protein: CASSQMTGPGETQYF

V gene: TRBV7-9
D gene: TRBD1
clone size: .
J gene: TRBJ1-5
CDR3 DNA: TGTGCCAGCAGCTTAGAGGGGGGTACGAAGGACAGGGGCTTACAGCCCCAGCATTTT
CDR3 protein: CASSLEGGTKDRGLQPQHF

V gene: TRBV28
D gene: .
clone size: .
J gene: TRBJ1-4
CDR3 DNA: TGTGCCAGCAGTTTATCTCCGGATGAAAAACTGTTTTTT
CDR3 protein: CASSLSPDEKLFF

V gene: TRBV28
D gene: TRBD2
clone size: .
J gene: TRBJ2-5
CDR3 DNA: TGTGCCAGCAGTATAACTAGCGGGGGGATGCGGGAGACCCAGTACTTC
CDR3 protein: CASSITSGGMRETQYF

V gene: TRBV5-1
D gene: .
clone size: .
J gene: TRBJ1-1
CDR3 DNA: TGCGCCAGCAGCTTGGCGAGGGCAGGCGCTGGGAGCACTGAAGCTTTCTTT
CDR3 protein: CASSLARAGAGSTEAFF

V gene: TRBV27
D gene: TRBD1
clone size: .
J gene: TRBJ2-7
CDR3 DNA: TGTGCCAGCCGGGACAGGGTCCACGAGCAGTACTTC
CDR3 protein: CASRDRVHEQYF